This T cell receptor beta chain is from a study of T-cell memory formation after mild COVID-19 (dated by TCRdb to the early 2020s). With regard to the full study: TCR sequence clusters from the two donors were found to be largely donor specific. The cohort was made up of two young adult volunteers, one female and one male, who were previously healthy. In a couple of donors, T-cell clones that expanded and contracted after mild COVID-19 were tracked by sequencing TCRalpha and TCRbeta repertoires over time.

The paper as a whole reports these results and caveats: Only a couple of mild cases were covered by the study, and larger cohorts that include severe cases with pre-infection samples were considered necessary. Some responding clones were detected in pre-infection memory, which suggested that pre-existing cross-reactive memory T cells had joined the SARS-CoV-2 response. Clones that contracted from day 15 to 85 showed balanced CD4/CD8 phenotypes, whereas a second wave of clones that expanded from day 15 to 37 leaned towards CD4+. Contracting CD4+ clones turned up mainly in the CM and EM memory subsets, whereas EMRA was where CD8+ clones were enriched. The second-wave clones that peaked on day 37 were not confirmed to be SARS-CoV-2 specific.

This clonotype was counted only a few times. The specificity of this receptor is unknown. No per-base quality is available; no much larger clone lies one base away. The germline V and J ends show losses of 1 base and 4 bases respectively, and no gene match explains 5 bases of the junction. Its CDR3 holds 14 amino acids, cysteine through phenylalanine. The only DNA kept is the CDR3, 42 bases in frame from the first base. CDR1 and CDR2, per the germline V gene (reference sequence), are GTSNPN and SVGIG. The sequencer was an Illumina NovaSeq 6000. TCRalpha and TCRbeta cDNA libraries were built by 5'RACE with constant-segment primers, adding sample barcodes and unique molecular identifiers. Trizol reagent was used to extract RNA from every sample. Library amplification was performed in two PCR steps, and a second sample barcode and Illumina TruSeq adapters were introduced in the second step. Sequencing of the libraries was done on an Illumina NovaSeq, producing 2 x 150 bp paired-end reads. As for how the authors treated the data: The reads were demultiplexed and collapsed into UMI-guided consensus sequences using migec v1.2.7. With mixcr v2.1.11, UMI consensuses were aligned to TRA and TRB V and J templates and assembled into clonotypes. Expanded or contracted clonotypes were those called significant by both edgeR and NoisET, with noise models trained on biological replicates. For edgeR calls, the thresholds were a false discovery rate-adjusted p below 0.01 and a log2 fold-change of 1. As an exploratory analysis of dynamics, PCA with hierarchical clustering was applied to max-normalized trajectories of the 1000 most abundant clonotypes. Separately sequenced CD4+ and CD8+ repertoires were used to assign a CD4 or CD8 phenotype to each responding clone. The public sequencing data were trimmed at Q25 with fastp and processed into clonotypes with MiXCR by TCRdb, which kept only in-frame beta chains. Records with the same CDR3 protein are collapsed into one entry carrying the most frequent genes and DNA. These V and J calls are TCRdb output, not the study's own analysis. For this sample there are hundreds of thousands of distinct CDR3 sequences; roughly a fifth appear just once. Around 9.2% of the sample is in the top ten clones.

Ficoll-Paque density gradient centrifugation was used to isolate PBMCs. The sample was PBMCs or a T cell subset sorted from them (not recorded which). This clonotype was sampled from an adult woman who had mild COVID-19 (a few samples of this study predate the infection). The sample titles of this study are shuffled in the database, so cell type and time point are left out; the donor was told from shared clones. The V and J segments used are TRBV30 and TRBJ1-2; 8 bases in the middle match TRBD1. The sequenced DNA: TGTGCCTGGAGTGCCCCTACAGGGGGCTATGGCTACACCTTC. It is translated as CAWSAPTGGYGYTF.